Listed below are T cell receptor beta chains from one sample, sequenced in a study of shared clonotypes between healthy human individuals. Data came from immunoSEQ multiplex PCR; TCRdb stores just in-frame clones and leaves some out. The table shows roughly 1 million clones, with approximately 78% occurring only once. What was sequenced was memory CD4+ T cells from PBMCs. The receptor set was obtained from a man aged 18 to 29 in good health. Some clones in this sample may be carry-over from other donors' samples. Each CDR3 is given with its conserved first and last residue. The order of the fields is D gene, CDR3 length, V gene, J gene, clone size, CDR3 protein, CDR3 DNA. A D gene is named only where the DNA matches it firmly. Only part of the rows carry a size: once, few, many, or a class if the clone is expanded.

D: -; length: 15; V: TRBV6-6; J: TRBJ1-1; size: many; CDR3: CASSYSTRVNTEAFF; DNA: TGTGCCAGCAGTTACTCGACCAGAGTGAACACTGAAGCTTTCTTT
D: -; length: 13; V: TRBV5-6; J: TRBJ2-5; size: -; CDR3: CASSEGGRETQYF; DNA: TGTGCCAGCAGCGAGGGGGGGAGAGAGACCCAGTACTTC
D: -; length: 12; V: TRBV29-1; J: TRBJ2-7; size: -; CDR3: CSVGIGVYEQYF; DNA: TGCAGCGTTGGGATAGGGGTCTACGAGCAGTACTTC
D: -; length: 13; V: TRBV5-4; J: TRBJ2-7; size: -; CDR3: CASSSIVGYEQYF; DNA: TGTGCCAGCAGCTCAATAGTCGGGTACGAGCAGTACTTC
D: -; length: 10; V: TRBV21-1; J: TRBJ2-1; size: -; CDR3: CASSGQGKFF; DNA: TGTGCCAGCAGCGGACAGGGGAAGTTCTTC
D: -; length: 13; V: TRBV7-9; J: TRBJ2-2; size: once; CDR3: CASSFFRAGELFF; DNA: TGTGCCAGCAGCTTTTTTCGGGCCGGGGAGCTGTTTTTT
D: TRBD2; length: 17; V: TRBV5-4; J: TRBJ2-1; size: -; CDR3: CASSLLSQAGAGNEQFF; DNA: TGTGCCAGCAGCTTGTTGTCCCAAGCGGGAGCGGGCAATGAGCAGTTCTTC
D: TRBD2; length: 15; V: TRBV2; J: TRBJ2-3; size: -; CDR3: CASRGLAVGTDTQYF; DNA: TGTGCCAGCAGGGGACTAGCGGTCGGAACAGATACGCAGTATTTT
D: -; length: 15; V: TRBV7-6; J: TRBJ2-1; size: -; CDR3: CASSAWGGGGNEQFF; DNA: TGTGCCAGCAGCGCCTGGGGAGGGGGAGGGAATGAGCAGTTCTTC
D: -; length: 14; V: TRBV9; J: TRBJ2-4; size: once; CDR3: CASSGHRVVDIQYF; DNA: TGTGCCAGCAGCGGGCACAGGGTGGTAGACATTCAGTACTTC
D: -; length: 17; V: TRBV28; J: TRBJ1-5; size: many; CDR3: CASSLNSGGWSNQPQHF; DNA: TGTGCCAGCAGTTTAAACTCGGGGGGTTGGAGCAATCAGCCCCAGCATTTT
D: TRBD1; length: 16; V: TRBV28; J: TRBJ1-4; size: -; CDR3: CASSRGGASTNEKLFF; DNA: TGTGCCAGCAGCAGGGGGGGTGCCTCGACTAATGAAAAACTGTTTTTT
D: -; length: 13; V: TRBV19; J: TRBJ2-7; size: -; CDR3: CASRGTSNYEQYF; DNA: TGTGCCAGTAGAGGGACATCAAACTACGAGCAGTACTTC
D: TRBD2; length: 15; V: TRBV28; J: TRBJ2-4; size: many; CDR3: CASFSGRGRGNIQYF; DNA: TGTGCCAGCTTTAGCGGGAGGGGGAGGGGAAACATTCAGTACTTC
D: -; length: 14; V: TRBV6-4; J: TRBJ2-7; size: many; CDR3: CASSEVERPYEQYF; DNA: TGTGCCAGCAGTGAAGTCGAGCGGCCCTACGAGCAGTACTTC
D: -; length: 11; V: TRBV2; J: TRBJ2-5; size: many; CDR3: CASSRGETQYF; DNA: TGTGCCAGCAGTAGAGGGGAGACCCAGTACTTC
D: -; length: 14; V: TRBV27; J: TRBJ2-7; size: few; CDR3: CASSFRGKNNEQYF; DNA: TGTGCCAGCAGTTTTAGAGGGAAGAACAACGAGCAGTACTTC